The 14 T cell receptor beta chains below all came from one sample that was sequenced in a study of cytomegalovirus exposure and HLA in healthy donors. Use of 60 Vbeta and 13 Jbeta primers characterized the PCR. The protocol was immunoSEQ multiplex PCR, while the TCRdb copy is restricted to in-frame clones and leaves out a portion. Found here are 250,000 to 350,000 clones, over 70% of them singletons; the top ten hold roughly 0.3%. The sequenced material came from PBMCs. The receptors stem from a girl aged 2 to 10 in good health and CMV-seronegative.

CDR3 nucleotide sequence: TGTGCCAGCAGCTTATACGAGCAATCACCCCTCCACTTT. This encodes CASSLYEQSPLHF. J is TRBJ1-6 and V is TRBV11-1, with no clear D. The CDR3 loop spans 13 amino acids. CDR1 and CDR2 (germline): SGHAT, FQDESV (reference sequence). The V end lost 2 bases, the J end lost 10 bases, and 9 bases lay between the germline ends.

V and J are TRBV5-1 and TRBJ2-1; a possible D gene is TRBD2 (6 bases). This CDR3 comprises 14 residues. With 10 bases removed from V and 0 bases from J, the gap between germline ends came to 14 bases. Per germline, CDR1 SGHRS and CDR2 YFSETQ. The CDR3 loop is CAAVVGSSYNEQFF. Here the CDR3 DNA reads TGCGCCGCGGTCGTCGGGAGCTCCTACAATGAGCAGTTCTTC.

The genes are TRBV7-6 and TRBJ1-5; a weak D match, TRBD1 (5 bases). Germline values: CDR1 SGHVS, CDR2 FNYEAQ. The V end was cut by 2 bases, the J end by 2 bases, with 13 bases between. The CDR3 runs to 16 residues. The CDR3 region has the DNA TGTGCCAGCAGCTTATTCGCCGGACAAGGCAATCAGCCCCAGCATTTT. Translating it yields CASSLFAGQGNQPQHF.

The chain has TRBV6-5 and TRBJ1-6; perhaps TRBD1 as D (6 bases). The length of the CDR3 is 15 residues. In germline, CDR1 is MNHEY, CDR2 SVGAGI. V shed 3 bases and J shed 7 bases, with 13 bases lying between them. CDR3 residues: CASSYQGQLNSPLHF. Written as DNA, the CDR3 is TGTGCCAGCAGTTATCAAGGACAGTTAAATTCACCCCTCCACTTT.

V is TRBV28 and J is TRBJ1-1; D possibly corresponds to TRBD1 (6 bases). This CDR3 contains 12 residues. Trimming removed 2 bases from V and 6 bases from J, with 7 bases in between. Germline CDR1 MDHEN, CDR2 SYDVKM. The DNA of the CDR3 is TGTGCCAGCAGTTTAACAGGGTCTGAAGCTTTCTTT. It is translated as CASSLTGSEAFF.

This clone came up once. The chain couples TRBV9 to TRBJ2-2; 10 positions match TRBD2. In germline, CDR1 is SGDLS, CDR2 YYNGEE. This CDR3 has 17 amino acids. V gave up 3 bases and J gave up 6 bases; unmatched junction bases: 11. CDR3: CASSASQTSGEAGELFF. The CDR3 bases are TGTGCCAGCAGCGCCTCACAAACTAGCGGGGAGGCCGGGGAGCTGTTTTTT.

The rearrangement uses TRBV6-5 and TRBJ2-7, with 11 bases identical to TRBD1. CDR3 length: 15 amino acids. CDR1 and CDR2 (germline): MNHEY, SVGAGI. Trimming at V came to 2 bases and at J to 5 bases, leaving 5 bases not matched to a gene. CDR3 DNA sequence: TGTGCCAGCAGTTACGACCGGACAGGGGGCGACGAGCAGTACTTC. This encodes CASSYDRTGGDEQYF.

The rearrangement uses TRBV28 and TRBJ2-1, with 7 positions matching TRBD1. CDR1 and CDR2 from the germline V gene are MDHEN and SYDVKM. The CDR3 has 17 amino acids. V lost 8 bases to trimming and J lost 4 bases; unmatched junction nucleotides: 17. CDR3 coding DNA: TGTGCCAGCGCTCAAACTCAGGGGGTAGGGGCTTACAATGAGCAGTTCTTC. Translated, it gives CASAQTQGVGAYNEQFF.

The chain joins TRBV30 to TRBJ1-4; D unclear. The germline gives CDR1 GTSNPN, CDR2 SVGIG (reference sequence). V was clipped by 5 bases and J by 6 bases, with 16 bases between them. This CDR3 spans 14 amino acids. The CDR3 is CAWSSGSVYEKLFF. Written as DNA, the CDR3 is TGTGCCTGGTCTAGCGGGTCGGTTTATGAAAAACTGTTTTTT.

The chain couples TRBV6-5 to TRBJ2-2; the D gene is possibly TRBD1 (7 bases). Trimming removed 3 bases from V and 6 bases from J, with 11 bases in between. Germline CDR1 is MNHEY and CDR2 is SVGAGI. The length of the CDR3 is 14 residues. The CDR3 nucleotides read TGTGCCAGCAGTTATTCCAGGGGGGCCGGGGAGCTGTTTTTT. Protein: CASSYSRGAGELFF.

To note about this clone: Other DNA sequences from this sample encode an identical CDR3 as well. The genes are TRBV13 and TRBJ1-5, with D perhaps matching TRBD1 (6 bases). Trimming removed 3 bases at V and 0 bases at J, with 6 bases between. In germline, CDR1 is PRHDT, CDR2 FYEKMQ (reference sequence). This CDR3 is 14 amino acids long. CDR3 nucleotides: TGTGCCAGCAGCTTCAGGGGTAGCAATCAGCCCCAGCATTTT. Encoded protein: CASSFRGSNQPQHF.

This clone was counted a single time. The rearrangement uses TRBV10-3 and TRBJ2-1; D is perhaps TRBD2 (6 bases). Germline V gives CDR1 ENHRY, CDR2 SYGVKD. CDR3 size: 12 residues. With 6 bases removed from V and 4 bases from J, the gap between germline ends came to 7 bases. The CDR3 region has the DNA TGTGCCATCAGCGCGGGATACAATGAGCAGTTCTTC. This translates into CAISAGYNEQFF.

The chain combines TRBV27 with TRBJ2-3, with 8 positions matching TRBD2. The CDR3 contains 16 residues. J lost 2 bases, V lost 5 bases, and 9 bases had no gene match. The V gene's germline CDR1 is MNHEY and CDR2 SMNVEV (reference sequence). In DNA form, the CDR3 reads TGTGCCAGCAGTCCTATAGCGGGGACCTACACAGATACGCAGTATTTT. It codes for CASSPIAGTYTDTQYF.

To note about this clone: At one of its ends the junction is not consistent with the germline gene, which may arise from a read error. V usage is TRBV25-1 and J usage is TRBJ1-4; D uncertain. The germline gives CDR1 MGHDK, CDR2 SYGVNS. This CDR3 spans 15 amino acids. As DNA, the CDR3 is TGTGTCAGCAGTGAAGGCCCCCGGGTTGGTGAAAAACTGTTTTTT. This codes for CVSSEGPRVGEKLFF.